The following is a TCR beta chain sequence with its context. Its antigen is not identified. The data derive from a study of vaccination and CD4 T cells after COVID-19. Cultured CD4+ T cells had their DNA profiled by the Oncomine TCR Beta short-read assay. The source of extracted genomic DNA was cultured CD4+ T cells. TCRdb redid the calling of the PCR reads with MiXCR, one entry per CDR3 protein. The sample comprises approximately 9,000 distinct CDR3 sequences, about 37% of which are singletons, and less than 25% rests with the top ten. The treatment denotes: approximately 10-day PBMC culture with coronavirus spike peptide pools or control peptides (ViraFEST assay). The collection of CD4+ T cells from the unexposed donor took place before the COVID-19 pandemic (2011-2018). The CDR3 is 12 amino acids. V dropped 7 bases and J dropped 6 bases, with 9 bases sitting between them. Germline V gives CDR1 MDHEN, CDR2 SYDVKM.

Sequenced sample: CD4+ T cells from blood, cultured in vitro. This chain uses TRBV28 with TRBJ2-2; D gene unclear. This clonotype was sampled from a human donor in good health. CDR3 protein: CASTRGPGELFF. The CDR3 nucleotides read TGTGCCAGCACCCGAGGACCCGGGGAGCTGTTTTTT.